This TCR beta chain came from a study of blood T cell repertoires in COVID-19. About the study: Whether acute or convalescent, the COVID-19 samples came from the United States, Italy and Spain. Nucleic acid was either cDNA or gDNA, and it came from T cells, B-cell-depleted T cells, or PBMCs.

As to this clone: At the DNA level, this CDR3 is encoded by other sequences in the same sample as well.

Per the authors' pipeline: Amplifying reference gene primers gave estimates of nucleated cell counts. The method was immunoSEQ multiplex PCR; TCRdb's version includes in-frame clones alone and lacks a portion of them. The V and J calls and clone size come from that table; D and trimming were worked out from the DNA. The sample carries a few hundred thousand clones, under 90% recorded once. Germline V gene sequence: CDR1 SGHTA, CDR2 FQGNSA. The CDR3 extends over 13 amino acids. After removal of 1 base from V and 8 bases from J, the junction contained 4 bases not matched to a gene. The sample comprised peripheral blood. V usage is TRBV7-2 and J usage is TRBJ1-2; 7 nucleotides agree with TRBD1. This TCR was sampled from a man aged 25 to 45 with active or convalescent COVID-19. The CDR3 sequence: CASSLGQGSGYTF. In DNA form, the CDR3 reads TGTGCCAGCAGCTTAGGACAGGGCAGCGGCTACACCTTC.